This T cell receptor (beta chain) originates from a study of control samples from healthy donors and cancer patients. Clones were sequenced by immunoSEQ multiplex PCR, and TCRdb holds only the in-frame ones, with some missing. The sample carries roughly 95,000 clones, more than 85% recorded once. The length of the CDR3 is 14 residues. Germline V gene sequence: CDR1 MDHEN, CDR2 SYDVKM. Between the trimmed V and J ends, which lost 2 bases and 6 bases, there was a span of 12 bases. The genes are TRBV28 and TRBJ2-3, with TRBD2 as a possible D gene (5 bases). This clonotype originated in a woman aged 25 to 45 in good health. The sequenced sample consisted of blood. CDR3 region: CASSLIGGSDTQYF. Here the CDR3 DNA reads TGTGCCAGCAGTTTAATCGGAGGATCTGATACGCAGTATTTT.